The rows below give T cell receptor beta chains drawn from one sample of a study of OX40 agonist ivuxolimab in advanced cancers. Produced via immunoSEQ multiplex PCR; TCRdb's table is partial and in-frame only. Here the sample spans tens of thousands of clones, over 85% being singletons. Sequencing was performed on CD4+ or CD8+ T cells sorted from blood, taken in a trial of the OX40 agonist ivuxolimab. The receptors stem from an adult with an advanced solid tumor such as melanoma, head and neck, liver or kidney cancer. Both conserved end residues are trimmed from each CDR3.

TRBV7-2	TRBJ2-3	ASSVGPSQY
TRBV18	TRBJ2-3	ASSPWASGGTDTQY
TRBV5-1	TRBJ1-1	ASSFGQGGLEAF
TRBV7-2	TRBJ2-2	ASSIAGTGVGELF
TRBV5-1	TRBJ2-5	ASSLVVLAGETQY
TRBV7-6	TRBJ2-1	ASSSSGGSSYNEQF
TRBV6-1	TRBJ1-1	ASSEVQGLWSTEAF
TRBV5-1	TRBJ2-4	ASSLENLNNIQY
TRBV5-4	TRBJ2-5	ASTPTGGETQY
TRBV11-2	TRBJ1-1	ASSPLTGTVNTEAF
TRBV19	TRBJ2-3	ASSGQGGFSDTQY
TRBV2	TRBJ1-1	ASRLQGARTEAF
TRBV9	TRBJ1-3	ASSAGSSGNTIY
TRBV2	TRBJ1-2	ASSVAGQGYGYT
TRBV11-2	TRBJ1-1	ASSSPGYTEAF
TRBV13	TRBJ2-7	ASSLRTYEQY
TRBV6-1	TRBJ1-5	ASSPGGAEQPQH
TRBV6-1	TRBJ2-1	ASSEVNEQF
TRBV7-2	TRBJ1-1	ASSLGQPGEAF
TRBV7-9	TRBJ1-3	ASSLGGAPSGNTIY
TRBV4-1	TRBJ2-7	ASSQEATLSSYEQY
TRBV19	TRBJ2-2	ASSIPAGGPVGELF
TRBV6-1	-	ASSERSGGPPYEQY
TRBV10-3	TRBJ1-2	AISEWATGEGYGYT
TRBV7-9	TRBJ2-7	ASSPWTSYEQY
TRBV5-1	TRBJ2-3	ASSLGSSDTQY
TRBV5-4	TRBJ2-2	ASSSTSGGTGELF
TRBV4-2	TRBJ2-3	ASSQQTGAGDDTQY
TRBV29-1	TRBJ1-2	SLDRGLGYGYT
TRBV7-2	TRBJ1-5	ASSLGRGQGNSNQPQH
TRBV19	TRBJ2-5	ASSDGGSGNQETQY
TRBV19	TRBJ1-6	ASTAEGSYNSPLH
TRBV7-2	TRBJ2-1	AVLTKGGYYNEQF
TRBV25-1	TRBJ2-3	ASSDRHGGGTDTQY
TRBV4-1	TRBJ1-4	ASSQGVIGQGREKLF
TRBV6-5	TRBJ2-7	ASPTYEQY
TRBV14	TRBJ2-7	ASSQEGGTGGYEQY
TRBV18	TRBJ2-5	ASSGTEQETQY
TRBV10-1	TRBJ2-5	ASSYGQGRGETQY
TRBV10-2	TRBJ1-2	ASRTQVEGYT
TRBV4-1	TRBJ2-3	ASSQDEQGWDTQY
TRBV20-1	TRBJ2-1	SPSSGNEQF
TRBV2	TRBJ2-4	ASHKGGQVKNIQY
TRBV1	TRBJ2-5	TSSQVPGGDYQETQY
TRBV4-2	TRBJ2-2	ASSPAAPPRSAGELF
TRBV5-1	TRBJ2-4	ASSLRGQLDIQY
TRBV12-5	TRBJ2-1	ASGLLAGGPGEQF
TRBV6-1	TRBJ1-5	ASSLGPRNQPQH